The rows below give T cell receptor beta chains drawn from one sample of a study of Tregs in tolerant kidney transplant recipients. Profiled with immunoSEQ multiplex PCR; TCRdb holds only in-frame clones, not every one. The sample shows about 240,000 clones, about 80% of them seen only once. What was sequenced was CD4+ T cells from blood. These receptors were collected from a human donor in good health. The CDR3 runs from the conserved cysteine through the conserved F or W. D genes are given only for firm matches. The size of a clone is reported for some rows only, either as once, few or many, or as a class for expanded clones.

abundance | d_gene | j_gene | len | v_gene | CDR3nt | CDR3aa
NA | NA | TRBJ2-3 | 12 | TRBV2 | TGTGCCAGCACAATCATTTCGGATACGCAGTATTTT | CASTIISDTQYF
NA | NA | TRBJ2-4 | 13 | TRBV6-4 | TGTGCCAGCAGTGACTCGGCAGCGGACATTCAGTACTTC | CASSDSAADIQYF
NA | TRBD1 | TRBJ1-1 | 14 | TRBV5-4 | TGTGCCAGCAGCACCCGGGACAGGGTTACTGAAGCTTTCTTT | CASSTRDRVTEAFF
NA | NA | TRBJ2-1 | 14 | TRBV5-1 | TGCGCCAGCAGCTTGGGGCCCTCCTACAATGAGCAGTTCTTC | CASSLGPSYNEQFF
NA | TRBD2 | TRBJ2-7 | 15 | TRBV6-6 | TGTGCCAGCAGTTCCCGGGAGCGGGAGAGGAACGAGCAGTACTTC | CASSSRERERNEQYF
NA | TRBD1 | TRBJ1-5 | 16 | TRBV5-5 | TGTGCCAGCAGCTTCCGGGACAGGGGAAGGAATCAGCCCCAGCATTTT | CASSFRDRGRNQPQHF
few | TRBD1 | TRBJ2-3 | 13 | TRBV7-3 | TGTGCCAGCAGCCAGGGGGAAGGATATACGCAGTATTTT | CASSQGEGYTQYF
NA | TRBD2 | TRBJ2-1 | 13 | TRBV10-1 | TGCGCCAGCCGTAGCGGGAGAGGGGATGAGCAGTTCTTC | CASRSGRGDEQFF
NA | NA | TRBJ1-1 | 14 | TRBV18 | TGTGCCAGCTCAGGAGGTTACCCAGACGCTGAAGCTTTCTTT | CASSGGYPDAEAFF
NA | NA | TRBJ2-1 | 17 | TRBV4-2 | TGTGCCAGCAGCCAAGAGTCCCCGTTTAGCAGTAACAATGAGCAGTTCTTC | CASSQESPFSSNNEQFF
once | NA | TRBJ2-1 | 12 | TRBV6-1 | TGTGCCAGCAGTGAACAGGGATTGGAGCAGTTCTTC | CASSEQGLEQFF
NA | NA | TRBJ2-2 | 16 | TRBV19 | TGTGCCAGTAAAAGCGGGCAGGGCTCGAACACCGGGGAGCTGTTTTTT | CASKSGQGSNTGELFF
NA | NA | TRBJ1-6 | 13 | TRBV4-1 | TGCGCCAGCAGCCAAGAAAATCGGACACCCCTCCACTTT | CASSQENRTPLHF
NA | NA | TRBJ2-3 | 16 | TRBV19 | TGTGCCAGTAGTATCGGTTCAGGATCTAGCACAGATACGCAGTATTTT | CASSIGSGSSTDTQYF
NA | TRBD1 | TRBJ1-2 | 14 | TRBV7-8 | TGTGCCAGCAGCTTGCCCGACAGGGCCCGTAGCTACACCTTC | CASSLPDRARSYTF
NA | NA | TRBJ2-1 | 13 | TRBV7-2 | TGTGCCAGCAGAGTGGCGGCCTACAATGAGCAGTTCTTC | CASRVAAYNEQFF
NA | TRBD1 | TRBJ1-5 | 15 | TRBV19 | TGTGCCAGCCACAGGACAGGGGGTTACAATCAGCCCCAGCATTTT | CASHRTGGYNQPQHF
NA | TRBD2 | TRBJ2-1 | 13 | TRBV7-3 | TGTGCCAGCAGCTCCGCCGGGGGGAATGAGCAGTTCTTC | CASSSAGGNEQFF
NA | TRBD2 | TRBJ2-5 | 20 | TRBV4-2 | TGTGCCAGCAGCCAAGCTACTCGGGGAGCGGGAGGGCCGGTCCAAGAGACCCAGTACTTC | CASSQATRGAGGPVQETQYF
NA | NA | TRBJ2-5 | 13 | TRBV29-1 | TGCAGCGTCGCCGGGACCCCCGGAGAGACCCAGTACTTC | CSVAGTPGETQYF
NA | TRBD1 | TRBJ2-7 | 14 | TRBV5-1 | TGCGCCAGCAGCACCGGGACAGGTACCTACGAGCAGTACTTC | CASSTGTGTYEQYF
NA | NA | TRBJ2-5 | 17 | TRBV2 | TGTGCCAGCAGGAGGGCCCCAGGGGCGGTAAGGCAAGAGACCCAGTACTTC | CASRRAPGAVRQETQYF
NA | TRBD2 | TRBJ2-3 | 17 | TRBV5-1 | TGCGCCAGCAGCTTGATAGTAGCGGGGGGCTCCGCAGATACGCAGTATTTT | CASSLIVAGGSADTQYF
NA | NA | TRBJ2-5 | 14 | TRBV30 | TGTGCCTGGAGTGACATGGGGTTTGGAGAGACCCAGTACTTC | CAWSDMGFGETQYF
NA | TRBD2 | TRBJ2-6 | 16 | TRBV19 | TGTGCCAGTAGGACTAGCGGAGGCTCTGGGGCCAACGTCCTGACTTTC | CASRTSGGSGANVLTF
NA | NA | TRBJ2-7 | 15 | TRBV7-6 | TGTGCCAGCAGCTTAGTTTCCGTGGCTAAGGACGAGCAGTACTTC | CASSLVSVAKDEQYF
NA | TRBD1 | TRBJ2-1 | 16 | TRBV10-1 | TGCGCCAGCAGTGAGTCGGGGACAGGAGCCTACAATGAGCAGTTCTTC | CASSESGTGAYNEQFF
NA | TRBD1 | TRBJ1-2 | 16 | TRBV4-1 | TGCGCCAGCAGCCAACCCGGGACAGGGACTAACTATGGCTACACCTTC | CASSQPGTGTNYGYTF
NA | NA | TRBJ2-7 | 14 | TRBV21-1 | TGTGCCAGCAGCACTGCCTCGACCGGGAACGAGCAGTACTTC | CASSTASTGNEQYF
once | NA | TRBJ2-1 | 15 | TRBV5-1 | TGCGCCAGCAGCTTGGGGTGGGGGACTGGCGATGAGCAGTTCTTC | CASSLGWGTGDEQFF
NA | NA | TRBJ1-1 | 16 | TRBV27 | TGTGCCAGCAGTTTAGTTACAGGGTATCGGGCCACTGAAGCTTTCTTT | CASSLVTGYRATEAFF
NA | NA | TRBJ1-5 | 13 | TRBV6-6 | TGTGCCAGCGGTCGCCAGAGCAATCAGCCCCAGCATTTT | CASGRQSNQPQHF
NA | NA | TRBJ1-6 | 17 | TRBV7-8 | TGTGCCAGCAGCTTAGGTCCCCGGAGCCTAGATAATTCACCCCTCCACTTT | CASSLGPRSLDNSPLHF
NA | NA | TRBJ1-2 | 11 | TRBV7-9 | TGTGCCAGCAGGAGTGGCTATGGCTACACCTTC | CASRSGYGYTF
NA | NA | TRBJ2-7 | 11 | TRBV29-1 | TGCAGCGGGGGGGTCTCCTACGAGCAGTACTTC | CSGGVSYEQYF
NA | NA | TRBJ1-1 | 14 | TRBV12-5 | TGTGCTAGTGGTTTTGACAGACTGAACACTGAAGCTTTCTTT | CASGFDRLNTEAFF
once | NA | TRBJ1-2 | 15 | TRBV6-6 | TGTGCCAGCAGTGTCCAGGGGACCGCTAACTATGGCTACACCTTC | CASSVQGTANYGYTF
once | NA | TRBJ1-2 | 14 | TRBV2 | TGTGCCAGCAGTGCGCAACTCGCAAACTATGGCTACACCTTC | CASSAQLANYGYTF
once | NA | TRBJ2-1 | 11 | TRBV20-1 | TGCAGTGCTAGAGAAGACAATGAGCAGTTCTTC | CSAREDNEQFF
NA | NA | TRBJ2-1 | 13 | TRBV19 | TGTGCCACCAGAGGGACGTCCTACAATGAGCAGTTCTTC | CATRGTSYNEQFF
few | NA | TRBJ2-2 | 13 | TRBV15 | TGTGCCACCAGCGCAGGGATCACCGGGGAGCTGTTTTTT | CATSAGITGELFF